The subject of this entry is one T cell receptor beta chain. The antigen is not known. This sample was taken from a study of OX40 agonist ivuxolimab in advanced cancers. Turning to the study itself: Partial responses were achieved by three patients, one with hepatocellular carcinoma and two with cutaneous melanoma. Study conclusions and caveats: Among the lowest peripheral clonal expansion occurred in 0.1-3.0 mg/kg partial responders.

Produced via immunoSEQ multiplex PCR; TCRdb's table is partial and in-frame only. The sample yields about 30,000 clones, around 84% seen once. The CDR3 runs to 13 residues. V was pared by 3 bases and J by 6 bases, with 12 bases between. Germline CDR1 and CDR2: SGHDN and FVKESK. Sample: CD4+ or CD8+ T cells sorted from blood, taken in a trial of the OX40 agonist ivuxolimab. The V gene is TRBV14, the J gene TRBJ2-7; possibly TRBD2 for D (7 bases). The TCR was taken from an adult with an advanced solid tumor such as melanoma, head and neck, liver or kidney cancer. The CDR3 spells CASSHSGGSEQYF. The CDR3 nucleotides are TGTGCCAGCAGCCATTCGGGGGGCTCCGAGCAGTACTTC. The variable domain in full, completed from reference TRBV14 and TRBJ2-7, reads EAGVTQFPSHSVIEKGQTVTLRCDPISGHDNLYWYRRVMGKEIKFLLHFVKESKQDESGMPNNRFLAERTGGTYSTLKVQPAELEDSGVYFCASSHSGGSEQYFGPGTRLTVT.